This T cell receptor (beta chain) originates from a study of blood T cell repertoires in COVID-19 (dated by TCRdb to the early 2020s). In the study overall: Samples covering the acute and convalescent phases of COVID-19 were provided by collaborators in the United States, Italy and Spain. The repertoires were released in a freely available public database intended as a resource for research on the immune response to SARS-CoV-2. The dataset comprised deeply sampled blood TCRbeta repertoires from subjects exposed to, actively infected with, or recovered from COVID-19. The samples were drawn from two sources: the first 160 participants of the ongoing ImmuneRACE study, and fewer than 1,500 subjects contributed by 6 global collaborators. HLA class I and class II types, where available, came from metadata supplied by the sample provider rather than from assay-based typing. A de-identified subject ID, COVID-19 status, age in years and sex were almost always included in the sample metadata. The material from the prospective study consisted of cDNA or gDNA derived from T cells, B-cell-depleted T cells, or PBMCs.

From the cysteine up to the phenylalanine, the CDR3 has a length of 13 residues. Of the read, only the CDR3 DNA is kept; its 39 bases are in frame from base 1. Taken from the germline V gene, the CDR1 and CDR2 loops are SGHTA and FQGTGA. At the junction V is shortened by 4 bases and J by 6 bases, with 10 bases in between. General conclusions and limits of the study: The amount of clinical and demographic metadata varied by source and participant and was provided uncurated.

Concerning this clone: Its specific antigen is unknown. Base qualities are not provided; no much larger clone lies one nucleotide away.

Another Seattle source contributed samples from volunteer blood donors who had recovered from COVID-19. Each collaborating institution followed its own protocols to collect whole blood in K2EDTA tubes. For TCRbeta analysis, collaborators shipped samples as frozen whole blood, isolated PBMCs, or DNA extracted from either of those sample types. TCRbeta CDR3 regions were amplified from genomic DNA using the immunoSEQ Assay, a bias-controlled multiplex PCR. Per the source publication's procedure: The number of nucleated cells in each sample was estimated by amplification of reference gene primers within the assay. To quantify the absolute abundance of each unique TCRbeta CDR3 rearrangement, sequence reads were collapsed and filtered. For each sample, productive Simpson clonality was calculated by taking the square root of Simpson's diversity index across productive rearrangements. Not all clones reach the TCRdb copy of this immuneACCESS table, which keeps in-frame sequences only. Checked studies attribute under half of the gap to unresolved V genes and leave the rest unexplained. For V, J and clone size, that table is used; D and trimming come from the DNA. The sample profile shows approximately 240,000 clones; roughly 86% of them were found once. Roughly 3% of the sample is held by the ten biggest clonotypes.

This receptor chain uses TRBV7-3 and TRBJ2-1, with a tentative D gene TRBD1 over 5 matching bases. The sample consisted of peripheral blood. The receptor was derived from a woman aged 30 to 39 who had recovered from COVID-19. The DNA reads TGTGCCAGCAGCTCAGGGTATGGCAATGAGCAGTTCTTC. This translates into CASSSGYGNEQFF.